This T cell receptor beta chain comes out of a study of shared clonotypes between healthy human individuals. At the level of the study: Per donor, CD8 memory used one plate, CD8 naive used two, CD4 memory used three and CD4 naive used three.

Some clones are missing from TCRdb's copy, which holds only in-frame ones; the method was immunoSEQ multiplex PCR. The top ten clones hold around 1.7% of a sample with around 2.1 million clones, more than 85% of them seen once. Positively selected for CCR7, the CD45RO-negative cells used as naive CD8 cells excluded terminally differentiated effector memory CD45RA+ cells. Trimming pared 0 bases from V and 4 bases from J, leaving 13 bases between. CDR3 length: 15 amino acids. Germline CDR1 SGHDN, CDR2 FVKESK. The specimen was naive CD8+ T cells from PBMCs. This TCR derives from a young man in good health. Some clones in this sample may be carry-over from other donors' samples. The genes are TRBV14 and TRBJ2-7; no clear D. The CDR3 nucleotides are TGTGCCAGCAGCCAAGAAGGGTATCTCCCGTACGAGCAGTACTTC. Protein: CASSQEGYLPYEQYF.